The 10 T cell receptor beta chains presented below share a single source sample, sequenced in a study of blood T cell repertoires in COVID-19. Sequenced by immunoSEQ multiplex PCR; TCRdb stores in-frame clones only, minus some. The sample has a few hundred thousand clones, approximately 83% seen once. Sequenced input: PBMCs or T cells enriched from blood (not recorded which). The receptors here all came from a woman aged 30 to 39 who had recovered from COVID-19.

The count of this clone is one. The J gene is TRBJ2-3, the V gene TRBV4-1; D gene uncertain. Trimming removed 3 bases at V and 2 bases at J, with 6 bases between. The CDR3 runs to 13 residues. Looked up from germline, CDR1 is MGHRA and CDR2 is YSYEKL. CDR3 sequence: CASSQEITDTQYF. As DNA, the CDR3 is TGCGCCAGCAGCCAGGAGATCACAGATACGCAGTATTTT.

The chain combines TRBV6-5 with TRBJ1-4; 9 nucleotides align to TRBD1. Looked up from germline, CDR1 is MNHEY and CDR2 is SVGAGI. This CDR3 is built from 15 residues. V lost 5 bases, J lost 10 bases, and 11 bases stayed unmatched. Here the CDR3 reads CASSLTGQGRVKLFF. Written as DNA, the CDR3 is TGTGCCAGCAGTCTAACCGGACAGGGGAGGGTAAAACTGTTTTTT.

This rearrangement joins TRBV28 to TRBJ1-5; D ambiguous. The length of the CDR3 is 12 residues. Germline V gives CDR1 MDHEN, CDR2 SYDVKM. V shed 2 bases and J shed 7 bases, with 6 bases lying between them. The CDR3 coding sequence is TGTGCCAGCAGTTTAGGGCAGCAGCCCCAGCATTTT. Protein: CASSLGQQPQHF.

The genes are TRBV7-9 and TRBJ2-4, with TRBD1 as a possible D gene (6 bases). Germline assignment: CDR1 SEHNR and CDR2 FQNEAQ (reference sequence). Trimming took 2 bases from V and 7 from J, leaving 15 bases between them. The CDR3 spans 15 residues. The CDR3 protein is CASSLSVVGGNIQYF. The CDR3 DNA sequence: TGTGCCAGCAGCTTATCGGTGGTAGGGGGTAACATTCAGTACTTC. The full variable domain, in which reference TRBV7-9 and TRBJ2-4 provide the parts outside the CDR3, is DTGVSQNPRHKITKRGQNVTFRCDPISEHNRLYWYRQTLGQGPEFLTYFQNEAQLEKSRLLSDRFSAERPKGSFSTLEIQRTEQGDSAMYLCASSLSVVGGNIQYFGAGTRLSVL.

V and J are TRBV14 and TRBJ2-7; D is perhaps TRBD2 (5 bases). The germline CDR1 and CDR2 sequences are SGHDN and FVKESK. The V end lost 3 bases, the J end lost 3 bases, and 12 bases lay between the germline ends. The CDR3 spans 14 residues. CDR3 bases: TGTGCCAGCAGCCACGGGAACCTATTCTACGAGCAGTACTTC. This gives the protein CASSHGNLFYEQYF.

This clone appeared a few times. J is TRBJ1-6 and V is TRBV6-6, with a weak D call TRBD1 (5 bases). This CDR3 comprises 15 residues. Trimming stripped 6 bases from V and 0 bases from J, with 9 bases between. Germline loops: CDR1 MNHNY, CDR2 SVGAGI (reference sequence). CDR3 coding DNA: TGTGCCAGCAGCGGGGGGAGCTCCTATAATTCACCCCTCCACTTT. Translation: CASSGGSSYNSPLHF.

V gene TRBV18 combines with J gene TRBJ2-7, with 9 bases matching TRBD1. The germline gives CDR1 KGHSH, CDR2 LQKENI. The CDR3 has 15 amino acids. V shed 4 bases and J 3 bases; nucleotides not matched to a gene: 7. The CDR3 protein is CASSRQGTGHYEQYF. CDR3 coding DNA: TGTGCCAGCTCACGACAGGGGACAGGGCACTACGAGCAGTACTTC.

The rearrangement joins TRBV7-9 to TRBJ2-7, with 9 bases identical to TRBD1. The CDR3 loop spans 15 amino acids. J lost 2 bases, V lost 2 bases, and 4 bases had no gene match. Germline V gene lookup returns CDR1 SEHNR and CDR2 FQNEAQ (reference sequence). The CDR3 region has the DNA TGTGCCAGCAGCTTACCGAGACAGGGGGCCTACGAGCAGTACTTC. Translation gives CASSLPRQGAYEQYF. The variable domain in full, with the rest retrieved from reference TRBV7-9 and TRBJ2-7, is DTGVSQNPRHKITKRGQNVTFRCDPISEHNRLYWYRQTLGQGPEFLTYFQNEAQLEKSRLLSDRFSAERPKGSFSTLEIQRTEQGDSAMYLCASSLPRQGAYEQYFGPGTRLTVT.

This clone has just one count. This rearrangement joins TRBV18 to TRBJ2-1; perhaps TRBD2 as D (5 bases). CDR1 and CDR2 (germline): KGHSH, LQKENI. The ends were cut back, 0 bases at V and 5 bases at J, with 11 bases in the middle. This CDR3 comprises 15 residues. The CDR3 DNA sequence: TGTGCCAGCTCACCACCGGAGCTAGCCCACAATGAGCAGTTCTTC. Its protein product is CASSPPELAHNEQFF.

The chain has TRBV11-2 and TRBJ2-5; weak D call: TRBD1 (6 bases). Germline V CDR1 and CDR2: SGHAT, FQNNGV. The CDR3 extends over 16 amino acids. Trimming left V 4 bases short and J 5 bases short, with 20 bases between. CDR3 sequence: CASSSGQTGLGETQYF. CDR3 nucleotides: TGTGCCAGCAGCTCCGGTCAAACAGGGCTGGGGGAGACCCAGTACTTC.